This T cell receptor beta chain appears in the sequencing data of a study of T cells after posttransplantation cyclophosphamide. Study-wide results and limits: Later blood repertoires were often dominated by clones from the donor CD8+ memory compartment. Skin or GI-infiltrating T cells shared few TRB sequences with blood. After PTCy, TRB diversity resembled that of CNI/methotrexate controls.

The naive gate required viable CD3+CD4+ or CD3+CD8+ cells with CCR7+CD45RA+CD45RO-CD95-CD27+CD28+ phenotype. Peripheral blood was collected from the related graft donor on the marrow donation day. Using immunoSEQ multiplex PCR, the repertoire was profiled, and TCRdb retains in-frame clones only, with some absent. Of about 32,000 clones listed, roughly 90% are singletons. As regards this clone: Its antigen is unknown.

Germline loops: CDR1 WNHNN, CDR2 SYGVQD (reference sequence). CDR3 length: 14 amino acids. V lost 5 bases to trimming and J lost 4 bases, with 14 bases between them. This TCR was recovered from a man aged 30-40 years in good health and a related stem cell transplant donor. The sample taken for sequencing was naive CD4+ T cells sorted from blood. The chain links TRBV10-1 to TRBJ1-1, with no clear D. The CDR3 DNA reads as TGCGCCAGCAGTCTCCGAATGGGGAGCACTGAAGCTTTCTTT. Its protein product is CASSLRMGSTEAFF.